These 27 T cell receptor beta chains share one sample of origin, sequenced in a study of cytomegalovirus exposure and HLA in healthy donors. Sequenced by immunoSEQ multiplex PCR; TCRdb stores in-frame clones only, minus some. Of roughly 60,000 clones detected, about 90% appear once; the ten largest clones hold around 1.2%. Sequenced material: PBMCs. All receptors come from a young woman in good health and CMV-seronegative.

This rearrangement joins TRBV9 to TRBJ1-3, with D tentatively TRBD1 (5 bases). CDR1 is SGDLS, CDR2 YYNGEE, per germline. This CDR3 has 15 residues. V dropped 4 bases and J dropped 4 bases, with 15 bases sitting between them. As DNA, the CDR3 is TGTGCCAGCAGCCCTGGGCAGGGAACAGGAAACACCATATATTTT. Residues: CASSPGQGTGNTIYF.

This clone was observed once. V is TRBV13 and J is TRBJ1-1; TRBD1 aligns across 7 bases. Germline trimming cut 1 base from V and 3 bases from J; bases unmatched to any gene: 8. The CDR3 is 16 amino acids. Germline V lookup: CDR1 PRHDT, CDR2 FYEKMQ (reference sequence). The CDR3 sequence: CASSLEGAGRHTEAFF. The CDR3 coding sequence is TGTGCCAGCAGCTTAGAGGGGGCGGGCCGTCACACTGAAGCTTTCTTT.

The chain combines TRBV7-9 with TRBJ2-2, with no clear D. Germline V CDR1 and CDR2: SEHNR, FQNEAQ (reference sequence). With 5 bases removed from V and 8 bases from J, the gap between germline ends came to 6 bases. This CDR3 has 11 amino acids. CDR3 protein: CASSPGGELFF. In DNA form, the CDR3 reads TGTGCCAGCAGCCCCGGTGGGGAGCTGTTTTTT. Filled out from reference TRBV7-9 and TRBJ2-2, the complete variable domain reads DTGVSQNPRHKITKRGQNVTFRCDPISEHNRLYWYRQTLGQGPEFLTYFQNEAQLEKSRLLSDRFSAERPKGSFSTLEIQRTEQGDSAMYLCASSPGGELFFGEGSRLTVL.

This chain joins TRBV19 and TRBJ1-2; D not resolved. The germline V and J ends were trimmed by 5 bases and 0 bases, with 16 bases remaining between them. Germline assignment: CDR1 LNHDA and CDR2 SQIVND (reference sequence). The CDR3 has 16 amino acids. As DNA, the CDR3 is TGTGCCAGTAGTTCACTTGAGGCTCCCGCTAACTATGGCTACACCTTC. The encoded protein is CASSSLEAPANYGYTF. Based on the CDR3 plus reference TRBV19 and TRBJ1-2, the full variable domain is DGGITQSPKYLFRKEGQNVTLSCEQNLNHDAMYWYRQDPGQGLRLIYYSQIVNDFQKGDIAEGYSVSREKKESFPLTVTSAQKNPTAFYLCASSSLEAPANYGYTFGSGTRLTVV.

The chain has TRBV6-5 and TRBJ1-1, with TRBD1 as a possible D gene (5 bases). Trimming removed 7 bases from V and 0 bases from J, with 15 bases in between. Germline V gene lookup returns CDR1 MNHEY and CDR2 SVGAGI. The CDR3 covers 15 residues. The CDR3 nucleotides read TGTGCCAGCATACAAGGCGGGGGGTTGAACACTGAAGCTTTCTTT. Translation gives CASIQGGGLNTEAFF.

This clone appeared a single time. The chain recombines TRBV7-2 with TRBJ2-7; TRBD1 matches at 8 bases. With V trimmed by 5 bases and J by 4 bases, 16 bases remained unmatched. The germline V gene encodes CDR1 SGHTA and CDR2 FQGNSA. The CDR3 totals 17 residues. CDR3 amino acids: CASSPGQGITRNYEQYF. The CDR3 region has the DNA TGTGCCAGCAGCCCAGGACAGGGTATCACGCGGAATTACGAGCAGTACTTC.

This chain uses TRBV9 with TRBJ1-5; no clear D gene. This CDR3 has 20 residues. The ends were cut back, 0 bases at V and 4 bases at J, with 26 bases in the middle. CDR1 and CDR2 (germline): SGDLS, YYNGEE. CDR3 nucleotide sequence: TGTGCCAGCAGCGTAGTGTCTCCCCGGGTTTGGCAGCCACAAAATCAGCCCCAGCATTTT. This encodes CASSVVSPRVWQPQNQPQHF.

The J gene is TRBJ1-2, the V gene TRBV28, with 7 bases that match TRBD1. V was clipped by 6 bases and J by 8 bases; unmatched bases: 6. Germline CDR1 and CDR2: MDHEN and SYDVKM. The CDR3 loop spans 12 amino acids. CDR3 nucleotides: TGTGCCAGCAGCTCGGACAGGATGGGCTACACCTTC. Translated: CASSSDRMGYTF.

The chain couples TRBV11-2 to TRBJ2-5; maybe TRBD1 (6 bases). The germline V gene encodes CDR1 SGHAT and CDR2 FQNNGV. This CDR3 spans 16 amino acids. Between the trimmed V and J ends, which lost 4 bases and 0 bases, there was a span of 15 bases. CDR3 region: CASSSEGHGDQETQYF. The CDR3, as DNA: TGTGCCAGCAGCTCCGAGGGACACGGGGACCAAGAGACCCAGTACTTC.

This CDR3 reads CASSLRAGGRSGANVLTF. The CDR3, as DNA: TGTGCCAGCAGCTTACGGGCAGGGGGCCGCTCTGGGGCCAACGTCCTGACTTTC. The rearrangement joins TRBV7-6 to TRBJ2-6; TRBD1 agrees at 8 bases. Germline lookup yields CDR1 SGHVS and CDR2 FNYEAQ. Losses at the gene ends were 2 bases for V and 0 bases for J; bases not matched to a gene: 6. This CDR3 is built from 18 residues.

V usage is TRBV11-2 and J usage is TRBJ2-7, with TRBD1 identical over 12 bases. The CDR3 runs 16 residues. CDR1 is SGHAT and CDR2 is FQNNGV in the germline V gene. Germline trimming cut 3 bases from V and 5 bases from J; bases unmatched to any gene: 8. CDR3 in amino acids: CASSLPGQGAIDEQYF. CDR3 DNA sequence: TGTGCCAGCAGCTTGCCGGGACAGGGGGCGATCGACGAGCAGTACTTC.

The rearrangement joins TRBV7-6 to TRBJ2-3; possibly TRBD2 for D (5 bases). The length of the CDR3 is 13 residues. Germline CDR1 is SGHVS and CDR2 is FNYEAQ. The V and J ends lost 5 bases and 2 bases respectively, with 8 bases between them. The CDR3 spells CASSARVTDTQYF. CDR3 nucleotide sequence: TGTGCCAGCAGCGCGCGGGTCACAGATACGCAGTATTTT. The full variable domain, its missing parts supplied by reference TRBV7-6 and TRBJ2-3, is GAGVSQSPRYKVTKRGQDVALRCDPISGHVSLYWYRQALGQGPEFLTYFNYEAQQDKSGLPNDRFSAERPEGSISTLTIQRTEQRDSAMYRCASSARVTDTQYFGPGTRLTVL.

The rearrangement joins TRBV28 to TRBJ1-2; D possibly corresponds to TRBD1 (5 bases). Trimming left V 3 bases short and J 8 bases short, with 13 bases between. This CDR3 has 13 amino acids. Germline CDR1 is MDHEN and CDR2 is SYDVKM. CDR3 bases: TGTGCCAGCAGTTTCGGAGGGGAATGGGGCTACACCTTC. It encodes CASSFGGEWGYTF.

This rearrangement joins TRBV7-6 to TRBJ1-1; 8 bases are shared with TRBD1. V shed 5 bases, J shed 4 bases, and the junction held 3 bases outside the gene matches. This CDR3 is built from 13 residues. Per germline, CDR1 SGHVS and CDR2 FNYEAQ. In DNA form, the CDR3 reads TGTGCCAGCAGCATAACAGGGGGCACTGAAGCTTTCTTT. This translates into CASSITGGTEAFF.

The chain joins TRBV5-6 to TRBJ2-4; perhaps TRBD2 as D (6 bases). Trimming left V 4 bases short and J 0 bases short, with 14 bases between. Germline V gene data show CDR1 as SGHDT and CDR2 as YYEEEE. The CDR3 contains 16 residues. CDR3 coding DNA: TGTGCCAGCAGCGGGACTCCGAGCCTAGCCAAAAACATTCAGTACTTC. It encodes CASSGTPSLAKNIQYF.

This chain links TRBV19 with TRBJ1-6, with 7 bases that match TRBD1. This CDR3 is built from 14 residues. With 7 bases clipped from V and 9 bases from J, the junction kept 9 bases outside the gene matches. The germline V gene has CDR1 LNHDA and CDR2 SQIVND (reference sequence). The CDR3 spells CASTADRVSSPLHF. The CDR3, as DNA: TGTGCCAGTACCGCAGACAGGGTCAGTTCACCCCTCCACTTT.

This chain joins TRBV28 and TRBJ1-6, with D possibly TRBD1 on 5 matching bases. The CDR3 consists of 16 residues. Trimming removed 5 bases at V and 0 bases at J, with 11 bases between. The germline gives CDR1 MDHEN, CDR2 SYDVKM. The CDR3 spells CASSPFRDSYNSPLHF. CDR3 DNA: TGTGCCAGCAGTCCTTTCAGGGACTCCTATAATTCACCCCTCCACTTT.

V is TRBV2 and J is TRBJ2-3; a weak D match, TRBD2 (7 bases). Germline V gives CDR1 SNHLY, CDR2 FYNNEI. V was clipped by 10 bases and J by 5 bases, with 22 bases between them. The CDR3 is 15 residues long. CDR3 sequence reads: CAIMGGGGNQDTQYF. CDR3 DNA sequence: TGTGCCATCATGGGGGGGGGCGGTAACCAAGATACGCAGTATTTT.

The rearrangement uses TRBV4-2 and TRBJ2-1; the match to TRBD2 covers 7 bases. V gave up 1 base and J gave up 7 bases; unmatched junction bases: 7. There are 15 residues in the CDR3. Germline CDR1 LGHNA, CDR2 YNFKEQ. In DNA, the CDR3 is TGTGCCAGCAGCCAAGTAGATCAGCGGGAAAATGAGCAGTTCTTC. Translated, it gives CASSQVDQRENEQFF.

V and J are TRBV5-8 and TRBJ1-1, with a possible D match to TRBD1 (5 bases). Trimming took off 3 bases at V and 0 bases at J, with 18 bases between the two ends. CDR1 is SGHTS, CDR2 YDEGEE, per germline. This CDR3 has 17 amino acids. CDR3 sequence reads: CASSWRDFRDMNTEAFF. For the CDR3, the DNA is TGTGCCAGCAGCTGGAGGGACTTCAGGGATATGAACACTGAAGCTTTCTTT.

This clone was picked up one time. The rearrangement links TRBV10-3 to TRBJ2-5; 12 positions agree with TRBD1. Germline trimming cut 9 bases from V and 5 bases from J; bases unmatched to any gene: 13. Germline V CDR1 and CDR2: ENHRY, SYGVKD. This CDR3 spans 16 amino acids. CDR3 in DNA: TGTGCCATTGGGTCCGGGGGACAGGGGGCAGAGGAGACCCAGTACTTC. This encodes CAIGSGGQGAEETQYF.

J is TRBJ2-7 and V is TRBV19; 8 bases match TRBD1. The CDR3 is made up of 14 amino acids. From germline, CDR1 is LNHDA and CDR2 SQIVND (reference sequence). Unmatched junction bases numbered 6, after V lost 6 bases and J lost 2 bases. CDR3 nucleotide sequence: TGTGCCAGTAGACGGACAGGGTGGACCTACGAGCAGTACTTC. Residues: CASRRTGWTYEQYF.

The V gene is TRBV7-2, the J gene TRBJ2-2, with 7 bases lining up with TRBD2. The V gene end was trimmed by 7 bases and the J gene end by 7 bases; junction bases not matched to a gene: 15. Germline-derived CDR1 and CDR2 are SGHTA and FQGNSA. The CDR3 covers 16 residues. The CDR3 sequence: CASIRNGGGPIGELFF. CDR3 nucleotide sequence: TGTGCCAGCATCAGAAACGGGGGAGGGCCGATCGGGGAGCTGTTTTTT. Together with reference TRBV7-2 and TRBJ2-2, the CDR3 gives the full variable domain: GAGVSQSPSNKVTEKGKDVELRCDPISGHTALYWYRQSLGQGLEFLIYFQGNSAPDKSGLPSDRFSAERTGGSVSTLTIQRTQQEDSAVYLCASIRNGGGPIGELFFGEGSRLTVL.

The chain is built from TRBV19 and TRBJ2-5; 7 bases line up with TRBD1. The CDR3 is 13 residues long. V was clipped by 4 bases and J by 3 bases; unmatched bases: 2. In germline, CDR1 is LNHDA, CDR2 SQIVND (reference sequence). CDR3 coding DNA: TGTGCCAGTAGTAGACAGGGTGAAGAGACCCAGTACTTC. This encodes CASSRQGEETQYF.

This clone was observed once. The CDR3 protein is CASSERGWSSGTYEQYF. CDR3 DNA: TGCGCCAGCAGTGAGAGGGGGTGGTCTAGCGGGACCTACGAGCAGTACTTC. The chain employs TRBV10-2 and TRBJ2-7; 9 nucleotides agree with TRBD2. This CDR3 contains 17 residues. Per the germline V gene, CDR1 is WSHSY and CDR2 is SAAADI. V lost 2 bases and J lost 2; bases outside the gene matches: 10.

The chain combines TRBV13 with TRBJ2-3, with 7 bases that match TRBD1. V was clipped by 5 bases and J by 0 bases; unmatched bases: 8. CDR1 PRHDT and CDR2 FYEKMQ come from the germline V gene (reference sequence). This CDR3 spans 16 amino acids. As DNA, the CDR3 is TGTGCCAGCAGCACTAACAGGGGCGCTAGCACAGATACGCAGTATTTT. It is translated as CASSTNRGASTDTQYF.

The J gene is TRBJ2-1, the V gene TRBV6-1; a weak D match, TRBD2 (6 bases). V lost 4 bases and J 10 bases, leaving 14 bases between the germline ends. Germline CDR1 is MNHNS and CDR2 is SASEGT. The length of the CDR3 is 13 residues. The CDR3 nucleotides are TGTGCCAGCAGTGCGGGAGAGATTGGGGAGCAGTTCTTC. It codes for CASSAGEIGEQFF.